A single sample is the source of the 17 T cell receptor beta chains below, sequenced in a study of blood T cell repertoires in COVID-19. Assay used: immunoSEQ multiplex PCR; TCRdb lists only in-frame clones, some missing. The sample holds 90,000 to 95,000 clones; 85% to 90% are singletons and the top ten take around 4.5%. The sequenced material came from peripheral blood. Receptors originate from a woman of 80 years or more with active COVID-19.

In this sample, this clone turned up a few times. This rearrangement joins TRBV18 to TRBJ1-1; possible D gene TRBD1, 5 bases. The length of the CDR3 is 14 residues. In germline, CDR1 is KGHSH, CDR2 LQKENI. The V end lost 3 bases, the J end lost 1 base, and 9 bases lay between the germline ends. Written as DNA, the CDR3 is TGTGCCAGCTCACCGGGGGGTAAGAACACTGAAGCTTTCTTT. Residues: CASSPGGKNTEAFF.

J is TRBJ1-4 and V is TRBV30; no clear D gene. CDR1 GTSNPN and CDR2 SVGIG come from the germline V gene (reference sequence). Trimming pared 4 bases from V and 0 bases from J, leaving 18 bases between. The CDR3 has 17 amino acids. The CDR3 DNA follows: TGTGCCTGGACCAAGTTCGGCAGACTAACAACTAATGAAAAACTGTTTTTT. This gives the protein CAWTKFGRLTTNEKLFF. Complete variable domain (other parts from reference TRBV30 and TRBJ1-4): SQTIHQWPATLVQPVGSPLSLECTVEGTSNPNLYWYRQAAGRGLQLLFYSVGIGQISSEVPQNLSASRPQDRQFILSSKKLLLSDSGFYLCAWTKFGRLTTNEKLFFGSGTQLSVL.

The chain uses TRBV18 and TRBJ2-7, with 7 bases matching TRBD2. From germline, CDR1 is KGHSH and CDR2 LQKENI. The CDR3 has 15 residues. Losses at the gene ends were 5 bases for V and 0 bases for J; bases not matched to a gene: 7. The CDR3 protein is CASSSSSGSSYEQYF. Here the CDR3 DNA reads TGTGCCAGCTCATCATCTAGCGGAAGCTCCTACGAGCAGTACTTC.

The rearrangement joins TRBV20-1 to TRBJ1-4; possible D gene TRBD1, 6 bases. CDR1 and CDR2 (germline): DFQATT, SNEGSKA (reference sequence). The germline V and J ends were trimmed by 3 bases and 6 bases, with 20 bases remaining between them. The CDR3 covers 16 residues. The DNA of the CDR3 is TGCAGTGCTAGTCCTAAGCTGGACAGCCGCCATGAAAAACTGTTTTTT. Translating gives CSASPKLDSRHEKLFF.

The chain's CDR3 is CASSVESGLDTGELFF. DNA of the CDR3: TGTGCCAGCAGCGTAGAGTCAGGGCTGGACACCGGGGAGCTGTTTTTT. This chain uses TRBV9 with TRBJ2-2; D perhaps matches TRBD1 (5 bases). The CDR3 is 16 amino acids. Trimming pared 0 bases from V and 3 bases from J, leaving 12 bases between. Germline assignment: CDR1 SGDLS and CDR2 YYNGEE.

This chain links TRBV9 with TRBJ2-1; possible D gene TRBD2, 6 bases. CDR3 size: 15 residues. With 0 bases removed from V and 8 bases from J, the gap between germline ends came to 15 bases. CDR1 is SGDLS and CDR2 is YYNGEE in the germline V gene. The CDR3 nucleotides read TGTGCCAGCAGCGTAGGGACGGGCGGGGTAGATGAGCAGTTCTTC. As protein: CASSVGTGGVDEQFF.

Here the CDR3 reads CASSQTPNYGYTF. CDR3 DNA: TGTGCCAGCAGCCAGACACCTAACTATGGCTACACCTTC. The chain uses TRBV5-6 and TRBJ1-2; the D is unclear. There are 13 residues in the CDR3. Germline V gene lookup returns CDR1 SGHDT and CDR2 YYEEEE. Trimming cost V 4 bases and J 0 bases, with 7 bases left between them.

The chain combines TRBV13 with TRBJ2-1, with D possibly TRBD2 on 6 matching bases. Germline lookup yields CDR1 PRHDT and CDR2 FYEKMQ (reference sequence). V was clipped by 8 bases and J by 9 bases, with 14 bases between them. The CDR3 sequence is 12 residues long. DNA of the CDR3: TGTGCCAGCTTTCGGCGGGGCGGTGAGCAGTTCTTC. Translated: CASFRRGGEQFF.

The chain joins TRBV5-5 to TRBJ1-1, with TRBD1 matching over 8 bases. The CDR3 totals 16 residues. V gave up 4 bases and J gave up 4 bases; unmatched junction bases: 12. Germline CDR1 and CDR2: SGHKS and YYEKEE (reference sequence). The chain's CDR3 is CASSPYGTGRSTEAFF. The CDR3 DNA sequence: TGTGCCAGCAGCCCCTATGGGACAGGCCGTAGCACTGAAGCTTTCTTT.

The genes are TRBV28 and TRBJ2-7, with a weak D call TRBD2 (6 bases). CDR3 length: 13 amino acids. V lost 8 bases, J lost 1 base, and 12 bases lay in between. Germline assignment: CDR1 MDHEN and CDR2 SYDVKM. In nucleotides, the CDR3 is TGTGCCAGCTTGGTGGGGGGATCCTACGAGCAGTACTTC. As protein: CASLVGGSYEQYF.

The chain couples TRBV5-4 to TRBJ2-1; perhaps TRBD2 as D (5 bases). V was clipped by 2 bases and J by 10 bases, with 16 bases between them. The CDR3 has 14 residues. Looked up from germline, CDR1 is SGHNT and CDR2 is YYREEE (reference sequence). The CDR3 nucleotides read TGTGCCAGCAGCTTAGCTAGCTCGAGTGGGGAGCAGTTCTTC. Translating it yields CASSLASSSGEQFF.

This clone was recorded a few times. This sequence joins TRBV2 and TRBJ1-5; D gene uncertain. V was trimmed by 3 bases and J by 2 bases, leaving 5 bases between them. CDR1 and CDR2 (germline): SNHLY, FYNNEI. The CDR3 is made up of 13 amino acids. The DNA of the CDR3 is TGTGCCAGCAGTGACTCCGGCAATCAGCCCCAGCATTTT. Encoded protein: CASSDSGNQPQHF.

This clone was detected once. The rearrangement uses TRBV4-1 and TRBJ1-4; no firm D call. CDR1 MGHRA and CDR2 YSYEKL come from the germline V gene. The CDR3 has 16 amino acids. The V gene lost 1 base and the J gene lost 0 bases, with 9 bases spanning the gap. The CDR3 region is CASSQALGSTNEKLFF. As DNA, the CDR3 is TGCGCCAGCAGCCAAGCCCTAGGCTCAACTAATGAAAAACTGTTTTTT.

The chain is built from TRBV19 and TRBJ2-5; maybe TRBD1 (6 bases). V was clipped by 8 bases and J by 4 bases, with 23 bases between them. Germline values: CDR1 LNHDA, CDR2 SQIVND (reference sequence). The CDR3 runs 16 residues. The CDR3 DNA sequence: TGTGCCAGTTCCCGCTACCTAGGGGGTAGTGGAGAGACCCAGTACTTC. The encoded protein is CASSRYLGGSGETQYF.

The rearrangement uses TRBV28 and TRBJ1-4, with D maybe TRBD1 (6 bases). The CDR3 is 14 residues long. V lost 8 bases to trimming and J lost 8 bases, with 18 bases between them. Germline CDR1 MDHEN, CDR2 SYDVKM. CDR3 nucleotides: TGTGCCAGCTCGAGGGGGGGAGACATAGAAAAACTGTTTTTT. This codes for CASSRGGDIEKLFF.

The chain is built from TRBV7-2 and TRBJ2-2, with a tentative D call TRBD2 (6 bases). This CDR3 spans 15 amino acids. Germline V gene sequence: CDR1 SGHTA, CDR2 FQGNSA. V gave up 1 base and J gave up 5 bases, with 11 bases separating them. CDR3 sequence reads: CASSLGRGRTGELFF. The CDR3 DNA reads as TGTGCCAGCAGCTTAGGGAGGGGCAGGACCGGGGAGCTGTTTTTT.

CDR3 sequence (DNA): TGTGCCAGCAGCTTAGGGCCCGCCGGGAACGAGCAGTACTTC. Its translation is CASSLGPAGNEQYF. V is TRBV7-2 and J is TRBJ2-7; maybe TRBD2 (5 bases). Germline V gives CDR1 SGHTA, CDR2 FQGNSA. V lost 1 base, J lost 5 bases, and 12 bases lay in between. This CDR3 contains 14 residues. Full variable domain (rest looked up from reference TRBV7-2 and TRBJ2-7): GAGVSQSPSNKVTEKGKDVELRCDPISGHTALYWYRQSLGQGLEFLIYFQGNSAPDKSGLPSDRFSAERTGGSVSTLTIQRTQQEDSAVYLCASSLGPAGNEQYFGPGTRLTVT.